This is a list of T cell receptor beta chains from one sample in a study of cytomegalovirus exposure and HLA in healthy donors. Repertoires were generated with immunoSEQ multiplex PCR, while TCRdb's copy carries only in-frame clones and drops some. The sample records 100,000 to 150,000 clones, over 75% being singletons. The sample comprised PBMCs. These TCRs come from a woman aged 40-49 years in good health and CMV-seropositive. Both conserved end residues are trimmed from each CDR3.

v_call,j_call,cdr3_aa
TRBV11-2,TRBJ2-1,ASRVGDRVSYNEQF
TRBV18,TRBJ1-2,ASSPSQGANYGYT
TRBV27,TRBJ1-5,ASSLDRGNQPQH
TRBV7-2,TRBJ1-5,ASSLFGPGVQPQH
TRBV2,TRBJ1-1,ASRGLTNTEAF
TRBV7-9,TRBJ2-6,SSSSGTGGGSGANVLT
TRBV19,TRBJ1-2,ASSIADRGPYGYT
TRBV5-1,TRBJ2-2,ASSLFAATSGNTGELF
TRBV14,TRBJ1-1,ASSQLTGVNTEAF
TRBV10-1,TRBJ2-1,ASSDRESRYNEQF
TRBV30,TRBJ1-1,AWSLQVNTEAF
TRBV28,TRBJ1-5,ASSLRPSRQPQH
TRBV9,TRBJ2-4,ASSVDIAGFENIQY
TRBV6-6,TRBJ1-1,ASTRGQGYRATEAF
TRBV9,TRBJ2-7,ASSVAVTSGKITYEQY
TRBV11-2,TRBJ2-1,ASSRTSGINNEQF
TRBV30,TRBJ1-5,AWSTQAYQPQH
TRBV30,TRBJ2-3,AWSRSTDTQY
TRBV10-3,TRBJ2-3,AIKPQGAQSDTQY
TRBV28,TRBJ2-6,ASSFLAGKESGANVLT
TRBV19,TRBJ2-1,ASTPLAGNNEQF
TRBV7-8,TRBJ2-1,ASSKARDIPYNEQF
TRBV5-6,TRBJ2-3,ASSPKWDSGTQY
TRBV4-1,TRBJ2-3,ASSQDEGVLVVDTQY
TRBV27,TRBJ1-5,ASSPTGGNQPQH
TRBV5-1,TRBJ1-1,ASSTPGQNTEAF
TRBV6-6,TRBJ2-5,ASSPGTTQY
TRBV5-6,TRBJ2-7,ASSFGMGPGRGANEQY
TRBV4-1,TRBJ1-3,ASSQTGLSGNTIY
TRBV18,TRBJ2-3,ASSPYRDSDTQY
TRBV7-9,TRBJ2-1,ASSMRTGGVVNEQF
TRBV2,TRBJ2-3,ASNAGLAATDTQY
TRBV6-5,TRBJ2-7,ASSRQGAQEQY
TRBV13,TRBJ1-1,ASSFNRGTEAF
TRBV4-2,TRBJ2-1,ASSQDGNFNERF
TRBV30,TRBJ1-1,AWSALDGGRGAF
TRBV7-9,TRBJ2-3,ASSPAGGRLTDTQY
TRBV7-2,TRBJ2-7,ASSLVWRDPYEQY
TRBV6-6,TRBJ1-2,ASTRGQGEYGYT
TRBV28,TRBJ2-2,ASTPSGQGDTGELF
TRBV5-4,TRBJ2-3,ASSSGLARTDTQY
TRBV7-9,TRBJ1-4,ASSSWTGVNEKLF